One and the same sample provided the 16 T cell receptor beta chains below, sequenced in a study of beta chain features in type 1 diabetes (dated by TCRdb to between 2017 and 2018). To prepare the library, the immunoSEQ multiplex PCR assay was applied. The entire amount of isolated RNA was reverse transcribed using the High Capacity cDNA Reverse Transcription Kit, so the sequenced TCRB transcripts were expressed ones. TCRdb stores this immuneACCESS table with in-frame sequences only. Part of the clones is absent; in the studies checked, under half of the shortfall reflects unresolved V genes, and no reason is known for the rest. In this sample the table shows about 400,000 clones, 10% to 15% of which occur a single time. Together, the top ten hold around 0.02% of the sample. The specimen was naive CD4+ T cells from blood. The cell subset or site label of this sample denotes: true naive CD4+ T cells. The receptor source for this set is a man younger than 30 in good health.

This clone showed up just a few times. The gene calls are TRBV27 and TRBJ2-1, with D unresolved. The germline CDR1 and CDR2 sequences are MNHEY and SMNVEV (reference sequence). Trimming shortened V by 2 bases and J by 9 bases, and 8 bases separated the two germline ends. This CDR3 has 12 residues. The CDR3 DNA reads TGTGCCAGCAGTTTACCCCCGGGTGAGCAGTTCTTC. It encodes CASSLPPGEQFF.

This CDR3 is CASRGQATLNTEAFF. The CDR3 coding sequence is TGCGCCAGCAGAGGACAGGCGACCTTGAACACTGAAGCTTTCTTT. The chain links TRBV10-2 to TRBJ1-1; 7 nucleotides align to TRBD1. CDR3 length equals 15 residues. The germline V gene encodes CDR1 WSHSY and CDR2 SAAADI. The V segment lost 6 bases and the J segment 0 bases; nucleotides outside the gene matches: 7.

This clone has a handful of counts. The rearrangement uses TRBV27 and TRBJ1-4; the D gene is possibly TRBD1 (5 bases). Germline CDR1 MNHEY, CDR2 SMNVEV (reference sequence). V was shortened by 0 bases and J by 8 bases, with 7 bases between the two germline ends. The CDR3 contains 13 residues. CDR3 in DNA: TGTGCCAGCAGTTTATCGGACACCGAAAAACTGTTTTTT. This codes for CASSLSDTEKLFF.

This clone was seen a handful of times. This chain uses TRBV5-1 with TRBJ2-6; D possibly corresponds to TRBD2 (5 bases). This CDR3 is built from 18 residues. Germline V lookup: CDR1 SGHRS, CDR2 YFSETQ. V gave up 0 bases and J gave up 0 bases, with 13 bases separating them. CDR3 nucleotides: TGCGCCAGCAGCTTGGGAGGGCTCAGCGCCTCTGGGGCCAACGTCCTGACTTTC. It specifies CASSLGGLSASGANVLTF.

This clone was seen only a few times. The chain has TRBV9 and TRBJ1-1; D may be TRBD1 (6 bases). Per germline, CDR1 SGDLS and CDR2 YYNGEE. CDR3 size: 13 residues. The V and J ends lost 4 bases and 3 bases respectively, with 10 bases between them. The CDR3 coding sequence is TGTGCCAGCAGCATGAGACAGGACACTGAAGCTTTCTTT. Its protein product is CASSMRQDTEAFF.

This chain uses TRBV7-3 with TRBJ1-2; 7 bases match TRBD1. This CDR3 is 14 amino acids long. V was pared by 2 bases and J by 4 bases, with 4 bases of the junction left unmatched. The germline gives CDR1 SGHTA, CDR2 FQGTGA. CDR3 loop: CASSLSRDSYGYTF. CDR3 sequence (DNA): TGTGCCAGCAGCTTATCCCGGGACAGCTATGGCTACACCTTC.

In DNA, the CDR3 is TGTGCCAGCAGTATGACAGGGAACACCGGGGAGCTGTTTTTT. It is translated as CASSMTGNTGELFF. This chain uses TRBV2 with TRBJ2-2; D is possibly TRBD1 (6 bases). CDR1 and CDR2 (germline): SNHLY, FYNNEI. The CDR3 length is 14 residues. The V end lost 5 bases, the J end lost 1 base, and 8 bases lay between the germline ends.

This chain joins TRBV11-3 and TRBJ1-1, with a possible D match to TRBD1 (6 bases). CDR3 length equals 14 residues. The V end lost 3 bases, the J end lost 5 bases, and 13 bases lay between the germline ends. Per germline, CDR1 SGHNT and CDR2 YENEEA. CDR3 in amino acids: CASSLTGVGTEAFF. CDR3 coding DNA: TGTGCCAGCAGCTTGACAGGCGTGGGGACTGAAGCTTTCTTT.

In its sample, this clone was seen many times. The rearrangement links TRBV4-3 to TRBJ2-2; D is uncertain. The CDR3 is made up of 14 amino acids. Germline V gene lookup returns CDR1 LGHNA and CDR2 YSLEER. Trimming stripped 1 base from V and 6 bases from J, with 9 bases between. Here the CDR3 reads CASSQGWRSGELFF. Written as DNA, the CDR3 is TGCGCCAGCAGCCAAGGGTGGCGGTCCGGGGAGCTGTTTTTT.

J is TRBJ2-7 and V is TRBV12-2; the D call in the table, TRBD1, was not verified against the DNA. TRBV12-2 is labeled a pseudogene. This CDR3 comprises 15 residues. DNA for the CDR3: TGTGCAAGTCGCGTCCGCAGGGGGTCTGCCTACGAGCAGTACTTC. Its translation is CASRVRRGSAYEQYF.

CDR3 protein: CASSPGMRRGLHEQYF. The CDR3 DNA is TGTGCCAGCTCACCTGGTATGCGCAGGGGGCTCCACGAGCAGTACTTC. The genes are TRBV18 and TRBJ2-7; 8 positions match TRBD1. CDR3 length equals 16 residues. The germline gives CDR1 KGHSH, CDR2 LQKENI. J lost 5 bases, V lost 3 bases, and 12 bases had no gene match.

This clone was observed a handful of times. The chain has TRBV10-3 and TRBJ1-2; D perhaps matches TRBD1 (6 bases). The CDR3 totals 14 residues. The germline V and J ends were trimmed by 4 bases and 6 bases, with 15 bases remaining between them. Looked up from germline, CDR1 is ENHRY and CDR2 is SYGVKD. The CDR3 coding sequence is TGTGCCATCAGTGTGGCTGGGGCAGGGGATGGCTACACCTTC. Protein sequence: CAISVAGAGDGYTF.

There are a few counts of this clone. The chain has TRBV11-2 and TRBJ1-2; TRBD1 matches at 7 bases. The V and J ends lost 1 base and 12 bases, in that order; junction bases with no gene match: 11. This CDR3 is built from 14 residues. Germline V gene lookup returns CDR1 SGHAT and CDR2 FQNNGV. CDR3 protein: CASSLGLWDSRHTF. CDR3 coding DNA: TGTGCCAGCAGCTTAGGGTTATGGGACAGCAGACACACCTTC.

This clone was recorded a few times. This sample also contains other DNA sequences that code for the same CDR3. The rearrangement links TRBV7-2 to TRBJ2-1, with TRBD2 identical over 9 bases. V lost 1 base, J lost 2 bases, and 0 bases stayed unmatched. Germline loops: CDR1 SGHTA, CDR2 FQGNSA. The CDR3 sequence is 15 residues long. The CDR3 coding sequence is TGTGCCAGCAGCTTAGGGACTAGCGCCTACAATGAGCAGTTCTTC. Translating gives CASSLGTSAYNEQFF.

This clone was counted only a few times. The V call is TRBV28, the J call TRBJ2-3; 10 bases are a match to TRBD2. Germline loops: CDR1 MDHEN, CDR2 SYDVKM. This CDR3 has 14 residues. The ends lost 11 bases at V and 0 bases at J; junction bases unmatched: 5. CDR3 coding DNA: TGTGCCGTAACAGCGGGAGGGAGCACAGATACGCAGTATTTT. Translation gives CAVTAGGSTDTQYF.

This clone has more than one count but fewer than ten. The chain has TRBV5-6 and TRBJ1-2, with a possible D match to TRBD1 (6 bases). There are 17 residues in the CDR3. The germline V gene has CDR1 SGHDT and CDR2 YYEEEE. V lost 6 bases and J lost 4, with 25 bases in between. The CDR3 DNA follows: TGTGCCAGCACCTCCACGATCGGGGGGGCTGGTGGCTATGGCTACACCTTC. Protein sequence: CASTSTIGGAGGYGYTF.